This T cell receptor (beta chain) was captured in a study of cytotoxic CD8 clonotypes in ibrutinib-treated CLL (dated by TCRdb to the early 2020s). About the full investigation: The cohort was composed of approximately 11 relapsed/refractory and roughly 16 treatment-naive patients; IGHV unmutated status was identified in about 17 patients. Responses were partial in roughly 25 patients and complete in 2; after median approximately 69 months follow-up, 14 stayed in remission and roughly twelve progressed. Response samples were taken after a median of roughly eleven months on treatment, ranging from roughly 6 to 36 months. Samples averaged 255,043 productive templates and around 91,000 productive rearrangements. Of the 86 participants in the trial, approximately 25 had longitudinal samples available. Cryopreserved peripheral blood mononuclear cells were collected before treatment, at response, and at either disease progression or sustained remission. Every sample from remission and from progressive disease was obtained while the patients were still on ibrutinib. The paper as a whole reports these results and caveats: Lymph node repertoires were not examined, and the timing of sampling was not matched between patients in sustained remission and those whose disease progressed. Public clonotypes were rare and either shrank or stayed stable during treatment, and the rise in clonality at ibrutinib response reflected expansion of private clonotypes. Baseline clonality was found to be higher than that of age-matched healthy donors and was strongly correlated with circulating CD8+ T-cell counts. Clonality rose at ibrutinib response, remained stable during sustained remission, and dropped back toward baseline at progression.

A MiSeq instrument was used for deep resolution sequencing, which targeted depths ranging from 1 in 1 million up to 1 in 200,000 T cells, with coverage averaging 10x for each clonotype. TCR beta libraries were generated with the immunoSEQ hsTCRB Kit. In the paper's pipeline: The data were analyzed with ImmunoSEQ Analyzer and ImmunoSEQ Data Assistant, and V, D and J gene assignments followed IMGT definitions. Clonality, with values ranging from 0 to 1, was calculated as one minus the normalized Shannon entropy of productive rearrangement frequencies. Public clonotype analysis was restricted to overrepresented clonotypes comprising at least 0.05% of each patient's repertoire. Repertoires from thirteen age-matched healthy donors in immuneACCESS were used as clonality controls. This immuneACCESS table, as held by TCRdb, lists in-frame sequences with V and J called but not all clones. Of the missing ones, under half trace to an unresolved V gene in checked studies; the others have no known cause. Clone size and the V and J calls come from that table; the DNA yielded D and trimming. For this sample the table gives about 68,000 clones, of which around two thirds were detected only once. Approximately 6% of the sample is taken by the ten largest.

In its sample, this clone was seen a few times. Which antigen it targets is not known. Base-call qualities are not available, and no considerably larger clone is one nucleotide away. At the DNA level, this CDR3 is encoded by other sequences in the same sample as well. This specimen's time point label, per the study, means: about eleven months on ibrutinib. For TCR beta library preparation, approximately 1.8 micrograms of genomic DNA was extracted from cryopreserved PBMCs. Longitudinal blood samples from CLL patients on ibrutinib monotherapy were analyzed using high-throughput TCR beta sequencing. The patients took part in an open-label, single-center phase 2 trial of ibrutinib monotherapy. The V and J ends are trimmed by 1 base and 0 bases, leaving 6 bases between them. The CDR3 runs 14 residues from the cysteine to the phenylalanine. Only the CDR3 DNA is retained, 42 bases long and in frame from the first base. CDR1 and CDR2 are drawn from the germline V gene: SGHTA, FQGNSA.

Recombination joined TRBV7-2 with TRBJ1-2; no D gene call is confident. This receptor was obtained from a human donor with chronic lymphocytic leukemia. The material sequenced was PBMCs, taken after 12 months of ibrutinib treatment. CDR3 loop: CASSLGPANYGYTF. The sequence in DNA is TGTGCCAGCAGCTTAGGTCCAGCTAACTATGGCTACACCTTC.